This is a list of T cell receptor beta chains from one sample in a study of CD8 T cells in Susac syndrome. TCRdb re-analysed the immunoSEQ multiplex PCR reads in MiXCR, keeping a single row per CDR3 protein. The repertoire holds more than 200,000 distinct CDR3 sequences, with over 85% as singletons. The specimen sequenced was CD4+ T cells from PBMCs. These receptors were collected from a human donor with multiple sclerosis. CDR3s include the opening cysteine and the closing phenylalanine or tryptophan. A D gene is named only where the DNA matches it firmly. Some rows have no size entry. The others give once, few or many, or a class for an expanded clone.

D gene: TRBD2; V gene: TRBV7-3; J gene: TRBJ2-5; clone size: .; CDR3 protein: CASSLRGLAGGGETQYF; CDR3 DNA: TGTGCCAGCAGCTTAAGAGGGCTAGCGGGGGGTGGAGAGACCCAGTACTTC
D gene: TRBD1; V gene: TRBV4-1; J gene: TRBJ1-4; clone size: .; CDR3 protein: CASSPKPGDRGEKLFF; CDR3 DNA: TGCGCCAGCAGCCCGAAGCCCGGGGACAGAGGAGAAAAACTGTTTTTT
D gene: TRBD2; V gene: TRBV30; J gene: TRBJ2-7; clone size: .; CDR3 protein: CAWSVRRGSSYEQYF; CDR3 DNA: TGTGCCTGGAGTGTAAGGCGGGGGAGCTCCTACGAGCAGTACTTC
D gene: .; V gene: TRBV5-1; J gene: TRBJ1-1; clone size: few; CDR3 protein: CASSLELGGRTEAFF; CDR3 DNA: TGCGCCAGCAGCTTGGAATTAGGGGGACGGACTGAAGCTTTCTTT
D gene: .; V gene: TRBV3-1; J gene: TRBJ2-2; clone size: .; CDR3 protein: CASSLRAAGARGELFF; CDR3 DNA: TGTGCCAGCAGCCTGCGGGCGGCAGGGGCCCGAGGGGAGCTGTTTTTT
D gene: .; V gene: TRBV4-2; J gene: TRBJ2-5; clone size: few; CDR3 protein: CASSQGGQETQYF; CDR3 DNA: TGTGCCAGCAGCCAAGGGGGCCAAGAGACCCAGTACTTC
D gene: TRBD2; V gene: TRBV27; J gene: TRBJ2-5; clone size: .; CDR3 protein: CASSLELAATQYF; CDR3 DNA: TGTGCCAGCAGTTTAGAGCTAGCGGCGACCCAGTACTTC
D gene: TRBD2; V gene: TRBV4-2; J gene: TRBJ2-7; clone size: .; CDR3 protein: CASSQGGRGGDEQYF; CDR3 DNA: TGTGCCAGCAGCCAAGGGGGACGGGGGGGTGACGAGCAGTACTTC
D gene: .; V gene: TRBV29-1; J gene: TRBJ2-7; clone size: .; CDR3 protein: CSVEVASKRREQYF; CDR3 DNA: TGCAGCGTTGAAGTGGCCAGCAAGCGGCGCGAGCAGTACTTC
D gene: .; V gene: TRBV20-1; J gene: TRBJ1-6; clone size: .; CDR3 protein: CSSGQYNSPLHF; CDR3 DNA: TGCAGTTCGGGGCAATATAATTCACCCCTCCACTTT
D gene: TRBD2; V gene: TRBV6-1; J gene: TRBJ2-5; clone size: .; CDR3 protein: CASRARLALYQETQYF; CDR3 DNA: TGTGCCAGCAGGGCAAGACTAGCCTTGTACCAAGAGACCCAGTACTTC
D gene: .; V gene: TRBV14; J gene: TRBJ1-1; clone size: .; CDR3 protein: CASSQEVPSKAFF; CDR3 DNA: TGTGCCAGCAGCCAAGAGGTGCCCTCAAAAGCTTTCTTT
D gene: .; V gene: TRBV5-4; J gene: TRBJ1-2; clone size: .; CDR3 protein: CASSQGRVETNYGYTF; CDR3 DNA: TGTGCCAGCAGCCAAGGGAGAGTGGAGACCAACTATGGCTACACCTTC
D gene: .; V gene: TRBV11-2; J gene: TRBJ2-7; clone size: .; CDR3 protein: CASSLGRADEQYF; CDR3 DNA: TGTGCCAGCAGCTTAGGCAGGGCGGACGAGCAGTACTTC
D gene: .; V gene: TRBV5-1; J gene: TRBJ1-5; clone size: once; CDR3 protein: CASSLSGRGGNQPQHF; CDR3 DNA: TGCGCCAGCAGCTTGTCGGGCCGGGGAGGCAATCAGCCCCAGCATTTT
D gene: .; V gene: TRBV29-1; J gene: TRBJ1-1; clone size: .; CDR3 protein: CSVEGKGGSGTEAFF; CDR3 DNA: TGCAGCGTTGAAGGGAAGGGAGGGAGTGGCACTGAAGCTTTCTTT
D gene: .; V gene: TRBV7-8; J gene: TRBJ1-4; clone size: .; CDR3 protein: CASSGLEKLFF; CDR3 DNA: TGTGCCAGCAGCGGTCTTGAAAAACTGTTTTTT
D gene: TRBD1; V gene: TRBV30; J gene: TRBJ2-7; clone size: .; CDR3 protein: CAWWDRANYEQYF; CDR3 DNA: TGTGCCTGGTGGGACAGGGCGAACTACGAGCAGTACTTC
D gene: TRBD1; V gene: TRBV19; J gene: TRBJ1-2; clone size: .; CDR3 protein: CASSTTGGGIGYTF; CDR3 DNA: TGTGCCAGTAGTACGACAGGGGGCGGTATTGGCTACACCTTC
D gene: .; V gene: TRBV7-3; J gene: TRBJ2-7; clone size: .; CDR3 protein: CASSLRAGPAYEQYF; CDR3 DNA: TGTGCCAGCAGCTTAAGGGCAGGGCCAGCCTACGAGCAGTACTTC
D gene: .; V gene: TRBV12-3/TRBV12-4; J gene: TRBJ2-7; clone size: few; CDR3 protein: CASSLYGYEQYF; CDR3 DNA: TGTGCCAGCAGTTTATACGGGTACGAGCAGTACTTC
D gene: .; V gene: TRBV5-6; J gene: TRBJ2-4; clone size: .; CDR3 protein: CASSLAGSAEPGGGIQYF; CDR3 DNA: TGTGCCAGCAGCTTGGCTGGTAGCGCCGAACCCGGGGGTGGCATTCAGTACTTC
D gene: .; V gene: TRBV20-1; J gene: TRBJ1-1; clone size: .; CDR3 protein: CSARDQGRFTEAFF; CDR3 DNA: TGCAGTGCTAGAGATCAGGGCCGATTTACTGAAGCTTTCTTT
D gene: TRBD1; V gene: TRBV7-3; J gene: TRBJ1-2; clone size: .; CDR3 protein: CASSPGTGQGYTF; CDR3 DNA: TGTGCCAGCAGCCCCGGGACAGGTCAGGGCTACACCTTC
D gene: TRBD1; V gene: TRBV27; J gene: TRBJ2-2; clone size: .; CDR3 protein: CASSLLGPGTENTGELFF; CDR3 DNA: TGTGCCAGCAGTTTATTGGGCCCCGGGACAGAGAACACCGGGGAGCTGTTTTTT
D gene: TRBD1; V gene: TRBV2; J gene: TRBJ2-5; clone size: .; CDR3 protein: CASNPGGLDWETQYF; CDR3 DNA: TGTGCCAGCAACCCAGGGGGTTTAGACTGGGAGACCCAGTACTTC
D gene: TRBD1; V gene: TRBV13; J gene: TRBJ2-7; clone size: .; CDR3 protein: CASSPGTAPYEQYF; CDR3 DNA: TGTGCCAGCAGCCCCGGGACAGCTCCCTACGAGCAGTACTTC
D gene: .; V gene: TRBV10-2; J gene: TRBJ1-5; clone size: .; CDR3 protein: CASSESANQPQHF; CDR3 DNA: TGCGCCAGCAGTGAGTCGGCTAATCAGCCCCAGCATTTT
D gene: .; V gene: TRBV3-1; J gene: TRBJ2-7; clone size: .; CDR3 protein: CASSATGYEQYF; CDR3 DNA: TGTGCCAGCAGCGCAACAGGCTACGAGCAGTACTTC
D gene: .; V gene: TRBV9; J gene: TRBJ2-4; clone size: .; CDR3 protein: CASSVGDSNIQYF; CDR3 DNA: TGTGCCAGCAGCGTAGGTGACAGCAACATTCAGTACTTC
D gene: .; V gene: TRBV5-4; J gene: TRBJ2-5; clone size: .; CDR3 protein: CASSGVDQETQYF; CDR3 DNA: TGTGCCAGCAGCGGGGTCGATCAAGAGACCCAGTACTTC
D gene: .; V gene: TRBV6-6; J gene: TRBJ2-4; clone size: .; CDR3 protein: CASSYSKPIQYF; CDR3 DNA: TGTGCCAGCAGTTACTCGAAACCTATTCAGTACTTC
D gene: .; V gene: TRBV6-1; J gene: TRBJ1-5; clone size: .; CDR3 protein: CASSHQVVGAQGQPQHF; CDR3 DNA: TGTGCCAGCAGCCACCAGGTGGTGGGGGCTCAAGGTCAGCCCCAGCATTTT
D gene: .; V gene: TRBV9; J gene: TRBJ1-5; clone size: .; CDR3 protein: CASSVDNQPQHF; CDR3 DNA: TGTGCCAGCAGCGTAGACAATCAGCCCCAGCATTTT
D gene: .; V gene: TRBV25-1; J gene: TRBJ2-5; clone size: once; CDR3 protein: CASSDSVGRAETQYF; CDR3 DNA: TGTGCCAGCAGTGATTCGGTGGGCAGGGCAGAGACCCAGTACTTC
D gene: TRBD2; V gene: TRBV5-1; J gene: TRBJ2-5; clone size: .; CDR3 protein: CASSLDITSGQETQYF; CDR3 DNA: TGCGCCAGCAGCTTGGATATAACTAGCGGGCAAGAGACCCAGTACTTC
D gene: .; V gene: TRBV5-1; J gene: TRBJ2-5; clone size: .; CDR3 protein: CASSLGDGEETQYF; CDR3 DNA: TGCGCCAGCAGCCTGGGGGACGGGGAAGAGACCCAGTACTTC
D gene: TRBD1; V gene: TRBV5-4; J gene: TRBJ2-5; clone size: .; CDR3 protein: CASSPRQGPEETQYF; CDR3 DNA: TGTGCCAGCAGCCCGAGACAGGGCCCTGAAGAGACCCAGTACTTC
D gene: .; V gene: TRBV12-3/TRBV12-4; J gene: TRBJ2-5; clone size: .; CDR3 protein: CASSLLTGQETQYF; CDR3 DNA: TGTGCCAGCAGTTTATTGACGGGGCAAGAGACCCAGTACTTC
D gene: .; V gene: TRBV13; J gene: TRBJ1-1; clone size: .; CDR3 protein: CASSLQRVIGAFF; CDR3 DNA: TGTGCCAGCAGCTTACAGAGGGTCATTGGAGCTTTCTTT
D gene: TRBD1; V gene: TRBV7-3; J gene: TRBJ2-2; clone size: .; CDR3 protein: CASSPGQGFGELFF; CDR3 DNA: TGTGCCAGCAGCCCGGGACAGGGGTTCGGGGAGCTGTTTTTT
D gene: .; V gene: TRBV3-1; J gene: TRBJ1-2; clone size: .; CDR3 protein: CASSQDERARGYTF; CDR3 DNA: TGTGCCAGCAGCCAAGATGAAAGGGCCCGTGGCTACACCTTC
D gene: .; V gene: TRBV30; J gene: TRBJ1-5; clone size: .; CDR3 protein: CAWRASEHQPQHF; CDR3 DNA: TGTGCCTGGAGAGCGAGTGAACATCAGCCCCAGCATTTT
D gene: TRBD1; V gene: TRBV7-9; J gene: TRBJ2-1; clone size: .; CDR3 protein: CASSLRQGVASYNEQFF; CDR3 DNA: TGTGCCAGCAGCTTAAGACAGGGGGTAGCCTCCTACAATGAGCAGTTCTTC
D gene: TRBD2; V gene: TRBV5-1; J gene: TRBJ2-3; clone size: once; CDR3 protein: CASSRGGAEIDTQYF; CDR3 DNA: TGCGCCAGCAGCCGCGGGGGGGCCGAGATAGATACGCAGTATTTT
D gene: TRBD1; V gene: TRBV27; J gene: TRBJ1-6; clone size: .; CDR3 protein: CASSFHRDRGLGNSPLHF; CDR3 DNA: TGTGCCAGCAGTTTTCACCGGGACAGGGGGTTAGGTAATTCACCCCTCCACTTT
D gene: TRBD1; V gene: TRBV25-1; J gene: TRBJ2-5; clone size: .; CDR3 protein: CASSALRQGARVSETQYF; CDR3 DNA: TGTGCCAGCAGTGCCCTTCGACAGGGGGCGAGGGTCTCGGAGACCCAGTACTTC
D gene: TRBD1; V gene: TRBV18; J gene: TRBJ1-1; clone size: .; CDR3 protein: CASSPPLGQGSEAFF; CDR3 DNA: TGTGCCAGCTCACCACCTCTGGGACAGGGGTCTGAAGCTTTCTTT
D gene: .; V gene: TRBV19; J gene: TRBJ1-2; clone size: .; CDR3 protein: CASGAAGRNAFGYTF; CDR3 DNA: TGTGCCTCCGGGGCGGCAGGGCGAAATGCGTTCGGCTACACCTTC